Shown below are 16 T cell receptor beta chains from a single sample sequenced in a study of tumor-infiltrating lymphocytes in localized non-small cell lung cancer. Libraries were prepared by immunoSEQ multiplex PCR; TCRdb keeps only in-frame clonotypes and omits some of them. The top ten hold approximately 9% of the sample, which has 12,000 to 15,000 clones, approximately 62% seen once. The sample was uninvolved lung tissue not adjacent to the tumor. The receptors shown here come from a human donor with non-small cell lung cancer.

This clone has only a few counts. The chain has TRBV28 and TRBJ2-2; possible D gene TRBD1, 6 bases. V gave up 6 bases and J gave up 0 bases, with 14 bases separating them. Germline CDR1 and CDR2: MDHEN and SYDVKM. The CDR3 length is 16 residues. CDR3 sequence (DNA): TGTGCCAGCAGCCGACGGGACATGCCGAACACCGGGGAGCTGTTTTTT. As protein: CASSRRDMPNTGELFF.

CDR3 sequence (DNA): TGTGCCAGCAGCTTAGCGAGGGGCGATGAGCAGTTCTTC. This codes for CASSLARGDEQFF. This chain joins TRBV7-2 and TRBJ2-1; D may correspond to TRBD1 or TRBD2 (5 bases each). V lost 0 bases to trimming and J lost 8 bases, with 8 bases between them. Looked up from germline, CDR1 is SGHTA and CDR2 is FQGNSA. CDR3 length equals 13 residues.

The genes are TRBV7-3 and TRBJ2-7; no reliable D call. The V end was cut by 5 bases, the J end by 5 bases, with 13 bases between. Germline assignment: CDR1 SGHTA and CDR2 FQGTGA. The length of the CDR3 is 13 residues. The CDR3 coding sequence is TGTGCCAGCAGCCCGGGCCCTGGTCACGAGCAGTACTTC. Translation: CASSPGPGHEQYF.

The chain carries TRBV10-3 and TRBJ1-3; D gene unclear. This CDR3 is 15 amino acids long. The V end was cut by 4 bases, the J end by 2 bases, with 12 bases between. Germline loops: CDR1 ENHRY, CDR2 SYGVKD. CDR3 protein: CAISAHRGAGNTIYF. The DNA of the CDR3 is TGTGCCATCAGTGCCCATCGGGGAGCTGGAAACACCATATATTTT.

This clone was detected only a few times. The chain combines TRBV7-3 with TRBJ1-1; D ambiguous. V was cut by 5 bases and J by 3 bases, with 13 bases left in between. The CDR3 is 14 amino acids. Germline V lookup: CDR1 SGHTA, CDR2 FQGTGA. The CDR3 sequence: CASSLLGRDTEAFF. The CDR3 nucleotides read TGTGCCAGCAGCCTCCTCGGGAGGGACACTGAAGCTTTCTTT.

V gene TRBV6-1 combines with J gene TRBJ1-1; D is uncertain. Looked up from germline, CDR1 is MNHNS and CDR2 is SASEGT. Trimming stripped 6 bases from V and 1 base from J, with 9 bases between. The CDR3 is 13 residues long. In DNA, the CDR3 is TGTGCCAGCAGCTGGGTTTCGAACACTGAAGCTTTCTTT. Translating it yields CASSWVSNTEAFF.

This chain links TRBV4-2 with TRBJ2-3; weak D call: TRBD1 (5 bases). The CDR3 length is 15 residues. Germline V gives CDR1 LGHNA, CDR2 YNFKEQ. V was shortened by 0 bases and J by 7 bases, with 14 bases between the two germline ends. CDR3 coding DNA: TGTGCCAGCAGCCAAGACGGGCAGGGTGGAAATACGCAGTATTTT. Its translation is CASSQDGQGGNTQYF.

This chain connects TRBV7-2 to TRBJ1-1; D is undetermined. V dropped 5 bases and J dropped 2 bases, with 6 bases sitting between them. The germline V gene encodes CDR1 SGHTA and CDR2 FQGNSA. The CDR3 is 12 residues long. CDR3 in amino acids: CASSAYNTEAFF. The CDR3 nucleotides read TGTGCCAGCAGCGCTTACAACACTGAAGCTTTCTTT. Based on the CDR3 plus reference TRBV7-2 and TRBJ1-1, the full variable domain is GAGVSQSPSNKVTEKGKDVELRCDPISGHTALYWYRQSLGQGLEFLIYFQGNSAPDKSGLPSDRFSAERTGGSVSTLTIQRTQQEDSAVYLCASSAYNTEAFFGQGTRLTVV.

This clone was seen a handful of times. The chain recombines TRBV9 with TRBJ2-5; 7 nucleotides align to TRBD2. Germline V gene sequence: CDR1 SGDLS, CDR2 YYNGEE. This CDR3 is built from 15 residues. The junction had 7 bases not matched to a gene; V was cut back by 4 bases and J by 1 base. The DNA of the CDR3 is TGTGCCAGCAGCAAGAGGGGCGGGAGCCAAGAGACCCAGTACTTC. This gives the protein CASSKRGGSQETQYF.

DNA of the CDR3: TGTGCCAGCAGTCAGGTGGGGTCGGATACGCAGTATTTT. Its protein is CASSQVGSDTQYF. This chain joins TRBV9 and TRBJ2-3; D is unclear. CDR3 size: 13 residues. Trimming left V 5 bases short and J 6 bases short, with 13 bases between. From germline, CDR1 is SGDLS and CDR2 YYNGEE. The entire variable domain, with the rest obtained from reference TRBV9 and TRBJ2-3, is as follows: DSGVTQTPKHLITATGQRVTLRCSPRSGDLSVYWYQQSLDQGLQFLIQYYNGEERAKGNILERFSAQQFPDLHSELNLSSLELGDSALYFCASSQVGSDTQYFGPGTRLTVL.

Points on this clone: This sample also contains other DNA sequences that code for the same CDR3. The V gene is TRBV2, the J gene TRBJ2-5; D gene unclear. Germline V gene lookup returns CDR1 SNHLY and CDR2 FYNNEI. This CDR3 has 13 residues. The germline V and J ends were trimmed by 7 bases and 2 bases, with 11 bases remaining between them. Written as DNA, the CDR3 is TGTGCCAGCAAACGCAGCAGTCAAGAGACCCAGTACTTC. Translation: CASKRSSQETQYF.

This clone was detected a few times. V usage is TRBV5-1 and J usage is TRBJ2-5, with D maybe TRBD2 (6 bases). V was shortened by 4 bases and J by 4 bases, with 20 bases between the two germline ends. This CDR3 has 16 amino acids. Germline CDR1 reads SGHRS; CDR2 reads YFSETQ. The DNA for the CDR3 is TGCGCCAGCAGCCGCCTGGAGGGGCTAAGTGGAGAGACCCAGTACTTC. Protein product: CASSRLEGLSGETQYF. The entire variable domain, with the rest obtained from reference TRBV5-1 and TRBJ2-5, is as follows: KAGVTQTPRYLIKTRGQQVTLSCSPISGHRSVSWYQQTPGQGLQFLFEYFSETQRNKGNFPGRFSGRQFSNSRSEMNVSTLELGDSALYLCASSRLEGLSGETQYFGPGTRLLVL.

This clone was found a few times. The rearrangement links TRBV7-6 to TRBJ1-1, with D maybe TRBD1 (5 bases). Trimming stripped 3 bases from V and 5 bases from J, with 13 bases between. The CDR3 is made up of 14 amino acids. CDR1 is SGHVS, CDR2 FNYEAQ, per germline. CDR3 region: CASSFGQGRTEAFF. The CDR3 DNA reads TGTGCCAGCAGCTTCGGCCAGGGAAGGACTGAAGCTTTCTTT. The whole variable domain, remainder taken from reference TRBV7-6 and TRBJ1-1, is GAGVSQSPRYKVTKRGQDVALRCDPISGHVSLYWYRQALGQGPEFLTYFNYEAQQDKSGLPNDRFSAERPEGSISTLTIQRTEQRDSAMYRCASSFGQGRTEAFFGQGTRLTVV.

This clone has just a few counts. The genes are TRBV29-1 and TRBJ2-2; D is ambiguous. This CDR3 is built from 13 residues. Trimming left V 3 bases short and J 3 bases short, with 8 bases between. The germline V gene has CDR1 SQVTM and CDR2 ANQGSEA. CDR3: CSVDSMDTGELFF. The CDR3 DNA is TGCAGCGTTGATTCTATGGACACCGGGGAGCTGTTTTTT.

This clone was recorded only once. This chain connects TRBV6-5 to TRBJ1-1; no firm D call. V was shortened by 2 bases and J by 1 base, with 5 bases between the two germline ends. This CDR3 comprises 13 residues. Germline CDR1 reads MNHEY; CDR2 reads SVGAGI. The CDR3 is CASSYDWNTEAFF. CDR3 nucleotide sequence: TGTGCCAGCAGTTACGACTGGAACACTGAAGCTTTCTTT.

The chain employs TRBV5-1 and TRBJ2-1; 11 bases match TRBD2. CDR1 and CDR2 from the germline V gene are SGHRS and YFSETQ. This CDR3 has 15 residues. The V and J ends lost 1 base and 5 bases, in that order; junction bases with no gene match: 2. The DNA of the CDR3 is TGCGCCAGCAGCTTGCTAGCGGGAGGCCACAATGAGCAGTTCTTC. Translation: CASSLLAGGHNEQFF.